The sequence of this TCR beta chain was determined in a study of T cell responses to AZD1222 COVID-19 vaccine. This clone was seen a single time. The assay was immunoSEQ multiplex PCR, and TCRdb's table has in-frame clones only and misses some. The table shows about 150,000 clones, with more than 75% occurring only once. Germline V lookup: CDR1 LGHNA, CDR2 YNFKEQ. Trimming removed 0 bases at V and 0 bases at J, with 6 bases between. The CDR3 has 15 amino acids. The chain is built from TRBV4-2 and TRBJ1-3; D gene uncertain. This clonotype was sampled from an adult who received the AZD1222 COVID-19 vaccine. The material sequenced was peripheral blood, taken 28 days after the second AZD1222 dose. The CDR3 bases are TGTGCCAGCAGCCAAGATCGGAACTCTGGAAACACCATATATTTT. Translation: CASSQDRNSGNTIYF.